Below, 31 T cell receptor beta chains from the same sample are listed, as sequenced in a study of identical twins. TCRdb analysed the 5' RACE reads with MiXCR anew, one entry per CDR3 protein. There are 470,000 or so distinct CDR3 sequences in the sample; roughly 26% occur only once, and 2.9% lies in the top ten. The data also belong to a second study, concerning T cells expressing NK-cell markers.

Sequencing was done on a sample of CD4+ T cells sorted from blood. The source of these receptors is a woman aged 18-29 years in good health.

This clonotype was detected only a few times. The chain links TRBV6-2 or TRBV6-3 to TRBJ2-2, with 7 bases fitting TRBD1. The CDR3 is made up of 15 amino acids. CDR1 and CDR2 from the germline V gene are MNHEY and SVGEGT. V lost 2 bases to trimming and J lost 4 bases; unmatched junction nucleotides: 4. The CDR3 coding sequence is TGTGCCAGCAGTTACGCCGGGACAGTCACCGGGGAGCTGTTTTTT. Its protein product is CASSYAGTVTGELFF.

The chain has TRBV5-1 and TRBJ1-6; D uncertain. Germline CDR1 is SGHRS and CDR2 is YFSETQ. V lost 3 bases, J lost 10 bases, and 29 bases lay in between. The CDR3 loop spans 19 amino acids. CDR3 loop: CASSSSSVSPDLSWSPLHF. The DNA for the CDR3 is TGCGCCAGCAGCTCGTCTTCGGTTTCTCCTGACCTGAGTTGGTCACCCCTCCACTTT.

The chain employs TRBV5-5 and TRBJ1-4; D call uncertain. Between the trimmed V and J ends, which lost 5 bases and 6 bases, there was a span of 14 bases. This CDR3 is 14 amino acids long. Germline V CDR1 and CDR2: SGHKS, YYEKEE (reference sequence). CDR3 region: CASSLVVVDEKLFF. Here the CDR3 DNA reads TGTGCCAGCAGTTTAGTCGTGGTAGATGAAAAACTGTTTTTT.

The chain combines TRBV7-2 with TRBJ2-7; 8 bases align to TRBD1. Trimming at V came to 1 base and at J to 6 bases, leaving 5 bases not matched to a gene. The germline gives CDR1 SGHTA, CDR2 FQGNSA. The CDR3 length is 14 residues. CDR3 nucleotides: TGTGCCAGCAGCTTAGACAGGGGGAGGTCCGAGCAGTACTTC. The encoded protein is CASSLDRGRSEQYF.

This sequence joins TRBV6-2 or TRBV6-3 and TRBJ2-7, with 10 positions matching TRBD2. The CDR3 consists of 14 residues. J gave up 5 bases and V 1 base, and 2 bases lay outside the gene matches. CDR1 is MNHEY and CDR2 is SVGEGT in the germline V gene. Written as DNA, the CDR3 is TGTGCCAGCAGTTACTATGGGACTAGCGACGAGCAGTACTTC. Protein: CASSYYGTSDEQYF.

The chain combines TRBV12-3 or TRBV12-4 with TRBJ1-4, with 9 bases lining up with TRBD1. This CDR3 contains 15 residues. Trimming took 5 bases from V and 8 from J; bases not matched to a gene: 9. CDR3 nucleotide sequence: TGTGCCAGCAGTGGGACAGGGTACAGGAAAGAAAAACTGTTTTTT. Its translation: CASSGTGYRKEKLFF.

This clonotype was detected only a few times. V is TRBV5-1 and J is TRBJ2-7, with 7 bases identical to TRBD1. Germline V lookup: CDR1 SGHRS, CDR2 YFSETQ. V lost 3 bases and J lost 1; bases outside the gene matches: 4. The CDR3 has 14 residues. For the CDR3, the DNA is TGCGCCAGCAGCTGGGCACAGGGGTCCTACGAGCAGTACTTC. Protein sequence: CASSWAQGSYEQYF.

This clonotype came up a few times. The chain couples TRBV27 to TRBJ1-1, with D uncertain. The CDR3 length is 14 residues. Trimming removed 7 bases from V and 1 base from J, with 13 bases in between. The germline V gene has CDR1 MNHEY and CDR2 SMNVEV (reference sequence). DNA for the CDR3: TGTGCCAGCAAGAGGACCGCGGGGAACACTGAAGCTTTCTTT. Protein product: CASKRTAGNTEAFF.

The chain joins TRBV20-1 to TRBJ2-1; 7 bases line up with TRBD2. V was clipped by 2 bases and J by 6 bases; unmatched bases: 4. The CDR3 covers 13 residues. Germline V gene sequence: CDR1 DFQATT, CDR2 SNEGSKA (reference sequence). The CDR3 reads CSARWGGINEQFF. CDR3 DNA: TGCAGTGCTAGATGGGGGGGGATCAATGAGCAGTTCTTC.

This clonotype was seen only a few times. V is TRBV6-2 or TRBV6-3 and J is TRBJ2-7, with TRBD1 matching over 8 bases. Germline assignment: CDR1 MNHEY and CDR2 SVGEGT. The CDR3 loop spans 13 amino acids. V was clipped by 7 bases and J by 5 bases; unmatched bases: 7. The CDR3 region has the DNA TGTGCCAGCAATACAGGGGGTCGAGACGAGCAGTACTTC. This codes for CASNTGGRDEQYF.

This clonotype has just a few counts. V usage is TRBV11-1 and J usage is TRBJ2-2, with D maybe TRBD2 (5 bases). CDR1 is SGHAT, CDR2 FQDESV, per germline (reference sequence). V gave up 4 bases and J gave up 1 base, with 22 bases separating them. The CDR3 contains 19 residues. The CDR3 DNA sequence: TGTGCCAGCAGCTCTCGTGGGGTGGACTCCCGAGAGAACACCGGGGAGCTGTTTTTT. Its protein is CASSSRGVDSRENTGELFF.

The chain combines TRBV12-3 or TRBV12-4 with TRBJ1-2; a weak D match, TRBD1 (5 bases). V gave up 6 bases and J gave up 7 bases, with 15 bases separating them. The CDR3 extends over 13 amino acids. The CDR3 nucleotides are TGTGCCAGCAGCACTTTGACAGCGGGTGGCTACACCTTC. Its translation is CASSTLTAGGYTF.

There are many counts of this clonotype. The rearrangement links TRBV19 to TRBJ1-4; D is ambiguous. The CDR3 loop spans 15 amino acids. The V gene lost 2 bases and the J gene lost 5 bases, with 12 bases spanning the gap. CDR1 is LNHDA, CDR2 SQIVND, per germline (reference sequence). CDR3 sequence reads: CASSILDGRNEKLFF. The CDR3 region has the DNA TGTGCCAGTAGTATATTGGACGGACGAAATGAAAAACTGTTTTTT.

This rearrangement joins TRBV5-1 to TRBJ2-1, with D possibly matching TRBD2 (6 bases). This CDR3 spans 20 amino acids. Trimming took off 0 bases at V and 4 bases at J, with 26 bases between the two ends. CDR1 is SGHRS and CDR2 is YFSETQ in the germline V gene. CDR3 loop: CASSLARLLTPGLLYNEQFF. The CDR3 coding sequence is TGCGCCAGCAGCTTGGCCAGGCTCCTAACACCGGGACTCTTGTACAATGAGCAGTTCTTC.

This clonotype was seen more than once but under ten times. The chain is built from TRBV6-5 and TRBJ1-6; D perhaps matches TRBD1 (5 bases). CDR1 and CDR2 from the germline V gene are MNHEY and SVGAGI. The CDR3 contains 16 residues. V lost 7 bases, J lost 0 bases, and 13 bases lay in between. CDR3 in DNA: TGTGCCAGCACTCCAAAGGGGAGCTCCTATAATTCACCCCTCCACTTT. Translating gives CASTPKGSSYNSPLHF.

V and J are TRBV15 and TRBJ2-5; D not resolved. CDR3 length equals 13 residues. Germline-derived CDR1 and CDR2 are LNHNV and YYDKDF (reference sequence). Trimming stripped 1 base from V and 5 bases from J, with 8 bases between. For the CDR3, the DNA is TGTGCCACCAGCAGAGGCCCGGGTGAGACCCAGTACTTC. It specifies CATSRGPGETQYF.

The gene calls are TRBV12-3 or TRBV12-4 and TRBJ2-3; 8 bases map to TRBD2. J was trimmed by 0 bases and V by 5 bases; bases with no gene match: 7. The CDR3 is made up of 16 amino acids. Here the CDR3 DNA reads TGTGCCAGCAGTCCGGGGGGGGAGGATAGCACAGATACGCAGTATTTT. Its translation: CASSPGGEDSTDTQYF.

This rearrangement joins TRBV4-2 to TRBJ2-1, with 15 bases aligning to TRBD2. Trimming removed 4 bases from V and 9 bases from J; junction bases left unmatched: 10. CDR3 size: 17 residues. Per the germline V gene, CDR1 is LGHNA and CDR2 is YNFKEQ. The CDR3 DNA reads TGTGCCAGCAGCCCCTGGACTAGCGGGGGGGCCTCTCCTGAGCAGTTCTTC. Its translation: CASSPWTSGGASPEQFF.

The rearrangement joins TRBV7-3 to TRBJ2-1; D possibly corresponds to TRBD2 (6 bases). V was shortened by 2 bases and J by 6 bases, with 17 bases between the two germline ends. Germline lookup yields CDR1 SGHTA and CDR2 FQGTGA. The CDR3 length is 16 residues. CDR3 protein: CASSLHGTGGPNEQFF. The DNA of the CDR3 is TGTGCCAGCAGCTTACACGGGACTGGAGGCCCCAATGAGCAGTTCTTC.

The rearrangement links TRBV4-3 to TRBJ2-7, with D perhaps matching TRBD1 (5 bases). Germline CDR1 reads LGHNA; CDR2 reads YSLEER. Trimming pared 1 base from V and 6 bases from J, leaving 19 bases between. This CDR3 is 16 amino acids long. The DNA for the CDR3 is TGCGCCAGCAGCCAAGTGCTGAAGGGGATAGCTGTCGAGCAGTACTTC. As protein: CASSQVLKGIAVEQYF.

The CDR3 bases are TGTGCCAGCAGCTTGTACAGGGATTTTAATGAAAAACTGTTTTTT. It codes for CASSLYRDFNEKLFF. This sequence joins TRBV5-6 and TRBJ1-4, with D possibly TRBD1 on 6 matching bases. The CDR3 loop spans 15 amino acids. In germline, CDR1 is SGHDT, CDR2 YYEEEE. The V gene lost 1 base and the J gene lost 4 bases, with 11 bases spanning the gap.

This clonotype was recorded many times. The chain carries TRBV11-1 and TRBJ2-1, with D possibly TRBD2 on 7 matching bases. Trimming cost V 1 base and J 0 bases, with 16 bases left between them. CDR3 size: 18 residues. Germline V lookup: CDR1 SGHAT, CDR2 FQDESV (reference sequence). The CDR3 DNA sequence: TGTGCCAGCAGCTTAGAAGGGGGGGGCGGTTTCTCCTACAATGAGCAGTTCTTC. Translated: CASSLEGGGGFSYNEQFF.

This clonotype occurred a few times. The V and J genes are TRBV12-3 or TRBV12-4 and TRBJ2-3; 7 bases agree with TRBD2. V gave up 3 bases and J gave up 7 bases; unmatched junction bases: 4. This CDR3 contains 13 residues. The CDR3 sequence is CASSFGGRNTQYF. Written as DNA, the CDR3 is TGTGCCAGCAGTTTTGGCGGGAGAAATACGCAGTATTTT.

The V call is TRBV12-3 or TRBV12-4, the J call TRBJ2-7, with 7 nucleotides matching TRBD2. There are 13 residues in the CDR3. J gave up 6 bases and V 11 bases, and 13 bases lay outside the gene matches. DNA of the CDR3: TGTGCCTGCCGACTGCCGGGGGGAGGCGAGCAGTACTTC. Protein product: CACRLPGGGEQYF.

The chain joins TRBV24-1 to TRBJ2-1; possible D gene TRBD2, 6 bases. Germline lookup yields CDR1 KGHDR and CDR2 SFDVKD. Trimming pared 2 bases from V and 6 bases from J, leaving 7 bases between. This CDR3 has 13 amino acids. This chain's CDR3 is CATSDSGLNEQFF. The DNA of the CDR3 is TGTGCCACCAGTGATTCGGGACTCAATGAGCAGTTCTTC.

This clonotype came up a few times. DNA of the CDR3: TGCGCCAGCAGCAGACTCAGGGCAACTAAGGATGAGCAGTTCTTC. It specifies CASSRLRATKDEQFF. V is TRBV4-1 and J is TRBJ2-1; D might be TRBD1 (5 bases). Germline CDR1 MGHRA, CDR2 YSYEKL. Trimming took off 5 bases at V and 8 bases at J, with 19 bases between the two ends. The CDR3 sequence is 15 residues long.

This clonotype was found once. The V and J genes are TRBV5-6 and TRBJ2-5; 7 bases align to TRBD1. V shed 0 bases, J shed 2 bases, and the junction held 10 bases outside the gene matches. Germline V lookup: CDR1 SGHDT, CDR2 YYEEEE. This CDR3 is 17 amino acids long. The CDR3 loop reads CASSLEIRTGYQETQYF. CDR3 coding DNA: TGTGCCAGCAGCTTGGAAATCCGGACAGGTTATCAAGAGACCCAGTACTTC.

The rearrangement links TRBV12-3 or TRBV12-4 to TRBJ2-2; unclear D gene. The CDR3 has 13 residues. Trimming took off 7 bases at V and 5 bases at J, with 11 bases between the two ends. DNA for the CDR3: TGTGCCAGCACCCGGGTTTTAACCGGGGAGCTGTTTTTT. Translating it yields CASTRVLTGELFF.

This chain joins TRBV5-1 and TRBJ1-1; D remains ambiguous. Trimming took 0 bases from V and 6 from J, leaving 6 bases between them. Germline V gene lookup returns CDR1 SGHRS and CDR2 YFSETQ. The CDR3 contains 12 residues. For the CDR3, the DNA is TGCGCCAGCAGCTTGGAAGGATCTGAAGCTTTCTTT. It codes for CASSLEGSEAFF.

This clonotype occurred many times. The V gene is TRBV5-1, the J gene TRBJ2-3; the D is unclear. The ends were cut back, 0 bases at V and 0 bases at J, with 5 bases in the middle. CDR1 SGHRS and CDR2 YFSETQ come from the germline V gene. CDR3 length equals 14 residues. The CDR3 sequence is CASSLVESTDTQYF. CDR3 in DNA: TGCGCCAGCAGCTTGGTGGAGAGCACAGATACGCAGTATTTT.

The chain links TRBV5-1 to TRBJ2-5; D is uncertain. Germline V gene data show CDR1 as SGHRS and CDR2 as YFSETQ. CDR3 length equals 14 residues. Trimming removed 2 bases at V and 4 bases at J, with 12 bases between. The CDR3 DNA reads TGCGCCAGCAGCTTAACACCAAACCGAGAGACCCAGTACTTC. It codes for CASSLTPNRETQYF.